The 8 T cell receptor beta chains given below trace back to one sample, sequenced in a study of cytomegalovirus exposure and HLA in healthy donors. It was with 60 Vbeta and 13 Jbeta primers that the PCR ran. TCRdb's table, derived via immunoSEQ multiplex PCR, lists solely in-frame clones and lacks some. The table shows 95,000 to 150,000 clones, with approximately 72% occurring only once. Sequencing was carried out using PBMCs. These receptors all stem from a man aged 18 to 35 in good health and CMV-seronegative.

This clone was counted a few times. The chain is built from TRBV20-1 and TRBJ2-7; no definite D call. Trimming removed 2 bases at V and 6 bases at J, with 8 bases between. This CDR3 contains 11 residues. The germline gives CDR1 DFQATT, CDR2 SNEGSKA (reference sequence). In DNA, the CDR3 is TGCAGTGCTAGAAGCCCGGGCGAGCAGTACTTC. Residues: CSARSPGEQYF.

This chain connects TRBV27 to TRBJ2-1; 7 bases align to TRBD2. Germline values: CDR1 MNHEY, CDR2 SMNVEV (reference sequence). The CDR3 is 14 residues long. V lost 5 bases, J lost 9 bases, and 10 bases stayed unmatched. The CDR3 protein is CASSRTRNLGEQFF. In nucleotides, the CDR3 is TGTGCCAGCAGTCGGACTAGAAACTTGGGTGAGCAGTTCTTC.

This clone has a single count. The chain has TRBV14 and TRBJ2-2, with D maybe TRBD1 (6 bases). Trimming shortened V by 0 bases and J by 7 bases, and 9 bases separated the two germline ends. The CDR3 is made up of 14 amino acids. CDR1 and CDR2 from the germline V gene are SGHDN and FVKESK. The CDR3 sequence is CASSQEVRGGELFF. Written as DNA, the CDR3 is TGTGCCAGCAGCCAAGAAGTCAGGGGCGGGGAGCTGTTTTTT.

This rearrangement joins TRBV28 to TRBJ2-3, with 9 bases lining up with TRBD1. Germline V gene data show CDR1 as MDHEN and CDR2 as SYDVKM. Trimming took 5 bases from V and 4 from J; bases not matched to a gene: 7. The CDR3 runs to 15 residues. The CDR3 region has the DNA TGTGCCAGCAGTCCCGGACAGGGGCCCGCAGATACGCAGTATTTT. It yields the protein CASSPGQGPADTQYF.

The chain uses TRBV27 and TRBJ1-2; D might be TRBD1 (6 bases). The CDR3 contains 15 residues. In germline, CDR1 is MNHEY, CDR2 SMNVEV (reference sequence). Trimming removed 5 bases at V and 7 bases at J, with 20 bases between. The CDR3 bases are TGTGCCAGCAGTCTACGGGGGGGGCAGCGCTCTGGCTACACCTTC. This translates into CASSLRGGQRSGYTF.

Written as DNA, the CDR3 is TGTGCCAGCAGGGAGGGATTCCTCTCCTACGAGCAGTACTTC. It specifies CASREGFLSYEQYF. V gene TRBV6-1 combines with J gene TRBJ2-7; tentative D call: TRBD2 (6 bases). CDR1 is MNHNS and CDR2 is SASEGT in the germline V gene. V was shortened by 6 bases and J by 0 bases, with 12 bases between the two germline ends. The CDR3 spans 14 residues.

The chain links TRBV7-9 to TRBJ1-6; tentatively, D is TRBD1 (5 bases). Germline V gene sequence: CDR1 SEHNR, CDR2 FQNEAQ (reference sequence). CDR3 length equals 16 residues. V was shortened by 3 bases and J by 6 bases, with 15 bases between the two germline ends. In nucleotides, the CDR3 is TGTGCCAGCAGCTTCTTGGGGGGAGAGGGTAATTCACCCCTCCACTTT. The encoded protein is CASSFLGGEGNSPLHF. The full variable domain, in which reference TRBV7-9 and TRBJ1-6 provide the parts outside the CDR3, is DTGVSQNPRHKITKRGQNVTFRCDPISEHNRLYWYRQTLGQGPEFLTYFQNEAQLEKSRLLSDRFSAERPKGSFSTLEIQRTEQGDSAMYLCASSFLGGEGNSPLHFGNGTRLTVT.

The table lists this clone with a few counts. The chain is built from TRBV5-4 and TRBJ2-7, with TRBD1 matching over 7 bases. V dropped 7 bases and J dropped 1; count of bases not matched to a gene: 5. This CDR3 spans 13 amino acids. Germline-derived CDR1 and CDR2 are SGHNT and YYREEE (reference sequence). CDR3 in DNA: TGTGCCAGCCGCAGGGGGTCGTCCTACGAGCAGTACTTC. Protein product: CASRRGSSYEQYF. Drawing the rest from reference TRBV5-4 and TRBJ2-7, the complete variable domain is ETGVTQSPTHLIKTRGQQVTLRCSSQSGHNTVSWYQQALGQGPQFIFQYYREEENGRGNFPPRFSGLQFPNYSSELNVNALELDDSALYLCASRRGSSYEQYFGPGTRLTVT.